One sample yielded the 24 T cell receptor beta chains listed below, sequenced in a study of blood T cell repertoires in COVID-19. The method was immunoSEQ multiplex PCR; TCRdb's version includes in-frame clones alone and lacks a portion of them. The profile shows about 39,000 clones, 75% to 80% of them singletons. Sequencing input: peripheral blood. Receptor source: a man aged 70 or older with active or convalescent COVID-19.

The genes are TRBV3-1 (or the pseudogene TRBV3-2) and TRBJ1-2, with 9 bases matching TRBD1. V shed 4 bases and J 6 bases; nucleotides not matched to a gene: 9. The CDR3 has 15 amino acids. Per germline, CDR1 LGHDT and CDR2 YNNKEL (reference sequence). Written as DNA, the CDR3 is TGTGCCAGCAGCCTAGAAACAGGGGGCCGTAATGGCTACACCTTC. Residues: CASSLETGGRNGYTF.

The CDR3 is CASSGTENQPQHF. The CDR3 DNA reads TGTGCCAGCAGTGGGACAGAGAATCAGCCCCAGCATTTT. The genes are TRBV2 and TRBJ1-5, with D perhaps matching TRBD1 (6 bases). Germline CDR1 reads SNHLY; CDR2 reads FYNNEI. The length of the CDR3 is 13 residues. Trimming pared 4 bases from V and 4 bases from J, leaving 8 bases between. Combining the CDR3 with reference TRBV2 and TRBJ1-5 gives the whole variable domain EPEVTQTPSHQVTQMGQEVILRCVPISNHLYFYWYRQILGQKVEFLVSFYNNEISEKSEIFDDQFSVERPDGSNFTLKIRSTKLEDSAMYFCASSGTENQPQHFGDGTRLSIL.

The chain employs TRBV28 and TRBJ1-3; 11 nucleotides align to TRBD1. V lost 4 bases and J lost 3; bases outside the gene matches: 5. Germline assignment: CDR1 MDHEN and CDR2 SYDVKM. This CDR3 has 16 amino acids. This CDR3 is CASSSPGTGGGNTIYF. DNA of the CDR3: TGTGCCAGCAGTTCCCCAGGGACAGGGGGTGGAAACACCATATATTTT.

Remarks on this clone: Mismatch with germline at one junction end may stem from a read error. CDR3 region: CASSLARSGGADNEQFF. The CDR3 DNA sequence: TGTGCCAGCAGCCTAGCGCGTAGCGGGGGGGCCGATAATGAGCAGTTCTTC. V is TRBV7-9 and J is TRBJ2-1, with 11 bases identical to TRBD2. Germline-derived CDR1 and CDR2 are SEHNR and FQNEAQ (reference sequence). The CDR3 consists of 17 residues.

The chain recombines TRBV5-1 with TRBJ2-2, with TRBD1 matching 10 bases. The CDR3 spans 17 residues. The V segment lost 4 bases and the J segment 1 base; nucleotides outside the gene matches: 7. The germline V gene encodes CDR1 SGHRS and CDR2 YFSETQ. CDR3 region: CASSPKTGGMNTGELFF. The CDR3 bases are TGCGCCAGCAGCCCAAAGACAGGGGGCATGAACACCGGGGAGCTGTTTTTT.

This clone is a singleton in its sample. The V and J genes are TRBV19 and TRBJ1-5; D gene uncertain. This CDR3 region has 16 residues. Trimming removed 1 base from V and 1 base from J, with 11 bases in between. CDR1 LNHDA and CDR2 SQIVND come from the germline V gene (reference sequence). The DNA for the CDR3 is TGTGCCAGTAGTATAGTAGGAGGGTTAAGCAATCAGCCCCAGCATTTT. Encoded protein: CASSIVGGLSNQPQHF.

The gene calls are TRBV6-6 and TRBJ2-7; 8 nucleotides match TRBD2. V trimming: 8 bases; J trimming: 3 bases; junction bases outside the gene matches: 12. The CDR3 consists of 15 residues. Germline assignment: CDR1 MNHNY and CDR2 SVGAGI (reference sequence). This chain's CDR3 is CASAESGGRLYEQYF. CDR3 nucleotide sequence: TGTGCCAGCGCAGAAAGCGGGGGCCGACTCTACGAGCAGTACTTC.

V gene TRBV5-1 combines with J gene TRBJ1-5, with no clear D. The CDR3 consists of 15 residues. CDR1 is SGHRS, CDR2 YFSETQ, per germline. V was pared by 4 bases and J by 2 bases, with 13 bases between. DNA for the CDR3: TGCGCCAGCAGCCCCCGGGGAGGGCGCAATCAGCCCCAGCATTTT. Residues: CASSPRGGRNQPQHF. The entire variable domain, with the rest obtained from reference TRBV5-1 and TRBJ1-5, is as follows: KAGVTQTPRYLIKTRGQQVTLSCSPISGHRSVSWYQQTPGQGLQFLFEYFSETQRNKGNFPGRFSGRQFSNSRSEMNVSTLELGDSALYLCASSPRGGRNQPQHFGDGTRLSIL.

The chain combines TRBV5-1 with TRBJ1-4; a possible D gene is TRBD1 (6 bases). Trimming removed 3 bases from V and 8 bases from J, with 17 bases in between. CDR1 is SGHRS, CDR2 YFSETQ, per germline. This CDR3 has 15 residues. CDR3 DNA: TGCGCCAGCAGCTCGGCCGAACAGGGCGGGGAAAAACTGTTTTTT. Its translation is CASSSAEQGGEKLFF.

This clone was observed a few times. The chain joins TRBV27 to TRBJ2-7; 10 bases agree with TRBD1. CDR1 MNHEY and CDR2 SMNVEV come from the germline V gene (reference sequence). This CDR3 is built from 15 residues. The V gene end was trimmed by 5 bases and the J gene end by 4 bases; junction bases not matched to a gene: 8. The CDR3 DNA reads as TGTGCCAGCAGTGGGGTTGGGACAGGGGAGTACGAGCAGTACTTC. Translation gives CASSGVGTGEYEQYF.

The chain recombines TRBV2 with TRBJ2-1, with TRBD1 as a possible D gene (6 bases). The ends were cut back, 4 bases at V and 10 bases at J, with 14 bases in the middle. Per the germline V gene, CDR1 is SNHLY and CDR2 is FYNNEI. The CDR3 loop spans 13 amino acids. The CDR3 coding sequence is TGTGCCAGCAGTGGGACAGAGCGAGGAGAGCAGTTCTTC. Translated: CASSGTERGEQFF.

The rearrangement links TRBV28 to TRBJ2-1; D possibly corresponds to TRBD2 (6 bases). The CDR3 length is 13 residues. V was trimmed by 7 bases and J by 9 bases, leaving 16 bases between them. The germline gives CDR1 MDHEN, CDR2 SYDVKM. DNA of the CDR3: TGTGCCAGCAAAGGCGGGGTCTGGGGTGAGCAGTTCTTC. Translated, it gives CASKGGVWGEQFF.

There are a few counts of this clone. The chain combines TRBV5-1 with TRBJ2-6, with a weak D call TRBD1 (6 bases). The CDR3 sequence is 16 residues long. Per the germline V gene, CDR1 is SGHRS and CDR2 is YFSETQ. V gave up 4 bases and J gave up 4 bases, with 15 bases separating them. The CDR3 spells CASSLDTGLGANVLTF. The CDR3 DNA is TGCGCCAGCAGCCTAGATACAGGGCTGGGGGCCAACGTCCTGACTTTC.

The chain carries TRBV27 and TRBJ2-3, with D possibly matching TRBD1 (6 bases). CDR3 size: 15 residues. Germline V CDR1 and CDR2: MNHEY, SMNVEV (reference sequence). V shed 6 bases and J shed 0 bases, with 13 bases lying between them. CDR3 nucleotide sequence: TGTGCCAGCAGCGCCCCGGACAGTAGCACAGATACGCAGTATTTT. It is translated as CASSAPDSSTDTQYF.

The DNA for the CDR3 is TGCGCCAGCAGCTTCGAGGGTGCGGAAGGATACAATGAGCAGTTCTTC. It encodes CASSFEGAEGYNEQFF. This chain connects TRBV5-1 to TRBJ2-1; weak D call: TRBD2 (5 bases). Per the germline V gene, CDR1 is SGHRS and CDR2 is YFSETQ. This CDR3 is 16 amino acids long. The germline V and J ends were trimmed by 2 bases and 4 bases, with 16 bases remaining between them.

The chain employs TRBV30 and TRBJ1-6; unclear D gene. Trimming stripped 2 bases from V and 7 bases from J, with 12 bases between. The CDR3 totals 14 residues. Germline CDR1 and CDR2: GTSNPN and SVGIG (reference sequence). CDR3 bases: TGTGCCTGGAGTCCCAAGACTAGGAATTCACCCCTCCACTTT. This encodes CAWSPKTRNSPLHF.

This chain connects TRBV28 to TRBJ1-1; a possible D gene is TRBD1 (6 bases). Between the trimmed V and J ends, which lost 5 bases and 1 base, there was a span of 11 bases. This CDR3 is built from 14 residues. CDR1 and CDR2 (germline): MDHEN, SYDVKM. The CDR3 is CASSDYRENTEAFF. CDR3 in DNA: TGTGCCAGCAGTGATTACAGGGAGAACACTGAAGCTTTCTTT.

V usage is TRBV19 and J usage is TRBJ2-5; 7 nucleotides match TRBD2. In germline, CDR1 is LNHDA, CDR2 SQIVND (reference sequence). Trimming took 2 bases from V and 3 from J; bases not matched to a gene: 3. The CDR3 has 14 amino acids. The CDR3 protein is CASSISLAEETQYF. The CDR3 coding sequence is TGTGCCAGTAGTATAAGTCTAGCGGAAGAGACCCAGTACTTC.

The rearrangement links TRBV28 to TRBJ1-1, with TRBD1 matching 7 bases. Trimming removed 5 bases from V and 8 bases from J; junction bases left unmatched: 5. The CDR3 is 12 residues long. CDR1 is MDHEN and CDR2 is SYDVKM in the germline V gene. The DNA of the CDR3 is TGTGCCAGCAGTCTTAAACAGGGGGAAGCTTTCTTT. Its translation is CASSLKQGEAFF.

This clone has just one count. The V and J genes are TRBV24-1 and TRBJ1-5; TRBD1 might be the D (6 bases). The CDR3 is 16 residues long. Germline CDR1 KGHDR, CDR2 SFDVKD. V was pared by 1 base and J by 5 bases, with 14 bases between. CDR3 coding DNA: TGTGCCACCAGTGATTTACAGAGGGGGGGGGATCAGCCCCAGCATTTT. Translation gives CATSDLQRGGDQPQHF.

CDR3 protein: CASSERWSSYEQYF. The DNA of the CDR3 is TGTGCCAGCAGTGAACGGTGGAGCTCCTACGAGCAGTACTTC. The genes are TRBV2 and TRBJ2-7; the D is unclear. CDR1 is SNHLY, CDR2 FYNNEI, per germline. CDR3 length equals 14 residues. The germline V and J ends were trimmed by 2 bases and 0 bases, with 8 bases remaining between them.

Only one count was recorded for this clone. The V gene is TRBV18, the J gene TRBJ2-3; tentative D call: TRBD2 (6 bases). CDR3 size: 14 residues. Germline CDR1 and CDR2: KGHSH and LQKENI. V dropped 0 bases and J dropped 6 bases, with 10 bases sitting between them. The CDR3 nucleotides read TGTGCCAGCTCACCACCGGAACGGGGGGATACGCAGTATTTT. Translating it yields CASSPPERGDTQYF.

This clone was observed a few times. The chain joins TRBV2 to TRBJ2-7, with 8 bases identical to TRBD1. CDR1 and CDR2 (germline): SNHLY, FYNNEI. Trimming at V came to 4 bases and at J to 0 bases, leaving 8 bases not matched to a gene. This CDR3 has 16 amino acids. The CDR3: CASSGKGQVGSYEQYF. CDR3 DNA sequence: TGTGCCAGCAGTGGCAAGGGACAGGTCGGCTCCTACGAGCAGTACTTC. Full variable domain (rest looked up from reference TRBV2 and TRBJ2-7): EPEVTQTPSHQVTQMGQEVILRCVPISNHLYFYWYRQILGQKVEFLVSFYNNEISEKSEIFDDQFSVERPDGSNFTLKIRSTKLEDSAMYFCASSGKGQVGSYEQYFGPGTRLTVT.

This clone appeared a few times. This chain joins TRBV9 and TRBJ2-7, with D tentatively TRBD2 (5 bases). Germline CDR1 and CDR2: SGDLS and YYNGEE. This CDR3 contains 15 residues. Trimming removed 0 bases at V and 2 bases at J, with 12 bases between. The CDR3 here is CASSVAFGNAYEQYF. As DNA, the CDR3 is TGTGCCAGCAGCGTAGCTTTCGGGAACGCCTACGAGCAGTACTTC.